This T cell receptor beta chain stems from a study of T cell repertoires in cytomegalovirus infection. Looking at the study overall: Well-studied HLA-B-restricted CMV epitopes were used in the study alongside recently identified HLA-C-restricted ones. Public TCR beta signatures were indicative of both CMV infection and a matching HLA type. Findings and caveats of the study: Cumulative frequency (of public TCR beta family members) identified carriers of CMV plus the relevant HLA. Clonotypes of TCR beta that were HLA-C-restricted and CMV-specific dominated the ex vivo response.

Trimming took off 0 bases at V and 1 base at J, with 12 bases between the two ends. Germline V gene sequence: CDR1 SGHTA, CDR2 FQGNSA. The length of the CDR3 is 16 residues. MiXCR, applied by TCRdb to the reads, yields one record per CDR3 protein. The profile shows some 310,000 distinct CDR3 sequences, approximately 25% of them singletons. This clonotype was picked up many times. Antigen specificity is unknown. The rearrangement joins TRBV7-2 to TRBJ1-2, with D unclear. This clonotype originated in a human donor in good health (CMV status not recorded). Some clones in this sample may be carry-over from other donors' samples. The source was cultured PBMCs, collected from culture after CMV antigen stimulation. CDR3 bases: TGTGCCAGCAGCTTAGCGTGGTCAAGAGTTAACTATGGCTACACCTTC. Translation gives CASSLAWSRVNYGYTF.